The rows below give T cell receptor beta chains drawn from one sample of a study of T cell responses to AZD1222 COVID-19 vaccine. The assay was immunoSEQ multiplex PCR, and TCRdb's table has in-frame clones only and misses some. The data show under 20,000 clones, more than 70% seen once. The starting material was peripheral blood, obtained 28 days after the second AZD1222 dose. The receptors stem from an adult who received the AZD1222 COVID-19 vaccine. Both conserved end residues are part of each CDR3. The D gene is left open where the match is weak. Size is stated for part of the rows, as once, few or many counts, or as a class when the clone is expanded.

clone_size,v_call,j_call,d_call,cdr3_aa,cdr3_nt
few,TRBV7-2,TRBJ1-2,TRBD1,CASSLSQQGRGYGYTF,TGTGCCAGCAGCTTATCCCAACAGGGGAGGGGCTATGGCTACACCTTC
NA,TRBV11-2,TRBJ1-1,NA,CASSPGPAGAFF,TGTGCCAGCAGTCCCGGACCCGCCGGGGCTTTCTTT
NA,TRBV3-1/TRBV3-2,TRBJ2-7,TRBD1,CASSQDRGLTGCSYEQYF,TGTGCCAGCAGCCAAGATAGGGGCCTGACAGGGTGCTCCTACGAGCAGTACTTC
NA,TRBV28,TRBJ2-6,NA,CASSLGRSGANVLTF,TGTGCCAGCAGTTTAGGCCGGTCTGGGGCCAACGTCCTGACTTTC
NA,TRBV28,TRBJ1-2,TRBD1,CASRRTGTYTF,TGTGCCAGCAGAAGGACAGGGACCTACACCTTC
once,TRBV10-1,TRBJ2-1,NA,CASSLSREEIDEQFF,TGCGCCAGCAGTCTTTCCAGGGAGGAGATAGATGAGCAGTTCTTC
NA,TRBV29-1,TRBJ2-3,NA,CSVATERTDTQYF,TGCAGCGTTGCAACGGAACGTACAGATACGCAGTATTTT
NA,TRBV9,TRBJ2-2,TRBD2,CASSALAGGNTGELFF,TGTGCCAGCAGCGCTTTAGCGGGGGGGAACACCGGGGAGCTGTTTTTT
NA,TRBV13,TRBJ2-7,NA,CASSGAVSSYEQYF,TGTGCCAGCAGTGGGGCAGTGAGCTCCTACGAGCAGTACTTC
NA,TRBV18,TRBJ2-3,NA,CASSLPGTDTQYF,TGTGCCAGCTCACTCCCCGGTACAGATACGCAGTATTTT
once,TRBV7-9,TRBJ1-4,NA,CASSLLNEKLFF,TGTGCCAGCAGCTTGCTTAATGAAAAACTGTTTTTT
NA,TRBV30,TRBJ2-7,NA,CAWGASWGPYEQYF,TGTGCCTGGGGGGCGTCCTGGGGGCCCTACGAGCAGTACTTC
NA,TRBV5-1,TRBJ1-1,TRBD1,CASSPGTGVGAFF,TGCGCCAGCAGCCCCGGGACAGGGGTTGGAGCTTTCTTT
NA,TRBV19,TRBJ2-7,NA,CASSMEGRSYEQYF,TGTGCCAGTAGTATGGAAGGCAGATCCTACGAGCAGTACTTC
NA,TRBV7-3,TRBJ2-1,NA,CASSPTLDNEQFF,TGTGCCAGCAGCCCCACTTTGGACAATGAGCAGTTCTTC
NA,TRBV30,TRBJ1-1,NA,CALNRARTEAFF,TGTGCCTTGAACCGGGCCCGCACTGAAGCTTTCTTT
NA,TRBV28,TRBJ1-6,NA,CASSSGNSPLHF,TGTGCCAGCAGTTCAGGGAATTCACCCCTCCACTTT
NA,TRBV3-1/TRBV3-2,TRBJ2-7,TRBD2,CAQYRGGSYEQYF,TGTGCCCAATATCGGGGGGGGTCCTACGAGCAGTACTTC
NA,TRBV7-9,TRBJ1-2,TRBD1,CASSPTGEPYGYTF,TGTGCCAGCAGCCCTACAGGGGAGCCTTACGGCTACACCTTC
few,TRBV4-1,TRBJ1-4,NA,CASSQDGTTNEKLFF,TGCGCCAGCAGCCAAGACGGCACAACTAATGAAAAACTGTTTTTT
NA,TRBV4-3,TRBJ2-1,NA,CASSQDSSSYNEQFF,TGCGCCAGCAGCCAAGACAGTAGCTCCTACAATGAGCAGTTCTTC
few,TRBV4-3,TRBJ2-7,NA,CASSQDATMGQYF,TGCGCCAGCAGCCAAGATGCTACAATGGGGCAGTACTTC
NA,TRBV3-1/TRBV3-2,TRBJ2-2,NA,CASSQDAGTEFTGELFF,TGTGCCAGCAGCCAAGATGCGGGGACCGAGTTCACCGGGGAGCTGTTTTTT
NA,TRBV12-5,TRBJ1-5,NA,CASGLGQPQHF,TGTGCTAGTGGTTTAGGTCAGCCCCAGCATTTT
NA,TRBV6-2/TRBV6-3,TRBJ1-2,TRBD1,CASSYSLGQGFAVDTF,TGTGCCAGCAGTTACTCGCTCGGACAGGGGTTTGCGGTCGACACCTTC